Sequencing of this TCR beta chain was carried out in a study of radiation and T cells in renal cell carcinoma. Overall study findings and caveats: In nephrectomy-only tumors, top 100 clonotypes averaged roughly 45%, versus 54% irradiated.

About this clone: Its matching antigen is unknown.

Per the germline V gene, CDR1 is LGHNA and CDR2 is YSLEER. The CDR3 sequence is 13 residues long. V dropped 1 base and J dropped 7 bases, with 5 bases sitting between them. Treatment described: 15 Gy SBRT to primary tumor, nephrectomy 4 weeks later. This renal cell carcinoma was of the clear cell type. Some clones are missing from TCRdb's copy, which holds only in-frame ones; the method was immunoSEQ multiplex PCR. The table has about 13,000 clones, 33% seen once. The rearrangement uses TRBV4-3 and TRBJ1-6, with D hard to call. The starting material was tumor tissue, obtained from a patient whose treatment included radiotherapy and nephrectomy. The receptor was derived from a man between 60 and 75 years old with renal cell carcinoma. CDR3 coding DNA: TGCGCCAGCAGCCAAGGATTCAATTCACCCCTCCACTTT. Its translation: CASSQGFNSPLHF.